This T cell receptor (beta chain) stems from a study of PD-1 blockade in classical Hodgkin lymphoma. Study background: Patients were dosed intravenously with nivolumab at 3 mg/kg every 2 weeks.

There was relapse after autologous stem cell transplantation in every patient, and there was variation in brentuximab vedotin exposure. Best response was recorded as complete response, partial response or progressive disease. Germline CDR1 reads MDHEN; CDR2 reads SYDVKM. The CDR3 totals 14 residues. V was trimmed by 3 bases and J by 4 bases, leaving 10 bases between them. A word on this clone: The antigen is not known.

TCRdb's copy holds only in-frame clones and misses some; the assay was immunoSEQ multiplex PCR. Here the sample spans roughly 81,000 clones, nearly 95% being singletons. Study-wide findings and caveats: Repertoire difference causes, possibly disease activity or prior therapy, remain undefined. Diversity in CD4+ TCRs, unlike that measured in CD8+ TCRs, had risen significantly by C4D1.

The TCR sequence derives from a human donor with classical Hodgkin lymphoma. The material sequenced was peripheral blood mononuclear cells (PBMCs), taken before the second cycle of nivolumab. The chain recombines TRBV28 with TRBJ1-5; tentative D call: TRBD1 (6 bases). CDR3 sequence reads: CASSFGQGNQPQHF. Written as DNA, the CDR3 is TGTGCCAGCAGTTTCGGCCAGGGGAATCAGCCCCAGCATTTT.